The sequence of this TCR beta chain was determined in a study of T-cell reconstitution after alpha-beta-depleted transplantation in children. General study points: The origin of alpha-beta T cells about two months after transplant was reportedly several hundred expanded graft clones.

This sample's TCRbeta library carried unique molecular identifier barcodes. TCRdb re-derived calls from the PCR reads in MiXCR, one entry per CDR3 protein. The sample holds about 580,000 distinct CDR3 sequences, around 27% seen once. For this clonotype: As yet, its antigen is unknown.

The sequence was obtained from a boy less than two years old with Wiskott-Aldrich syndrome, due to receive a stem cell transplant. The specimen was PBMCs, collected before TCRalphabeta/CD19-depleted stem cell transplant.

CDR3 protein: CASSAGGTGEQYF. As DNA, the CDR3 is TGTGCCAGCAGCGCCGGCGGGACAGGCGAGCAGTACTTC. The J gene is TRBJ2-7, the V gene TRBV7-3, with 8 bases fitting TRBD1. The CDR3 totals 13 residues. Trimming at V came to 5 bases and at J to 6 bases, leaving 6 bases not matched to a gene. Germline CDR1 is SGHTA and CDR2 is FQGTGA.